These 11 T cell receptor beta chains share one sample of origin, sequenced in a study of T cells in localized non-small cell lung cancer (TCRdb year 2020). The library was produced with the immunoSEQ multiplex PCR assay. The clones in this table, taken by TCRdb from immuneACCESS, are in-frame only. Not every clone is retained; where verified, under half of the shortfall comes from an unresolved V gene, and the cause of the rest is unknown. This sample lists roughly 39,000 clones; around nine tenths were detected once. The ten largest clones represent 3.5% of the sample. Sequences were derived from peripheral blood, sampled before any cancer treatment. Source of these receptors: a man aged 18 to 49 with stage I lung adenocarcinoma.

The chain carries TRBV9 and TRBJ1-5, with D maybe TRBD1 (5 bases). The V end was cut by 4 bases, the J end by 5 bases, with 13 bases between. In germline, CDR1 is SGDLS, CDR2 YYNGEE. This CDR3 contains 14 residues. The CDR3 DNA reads TGTGCCAGCAGCCCAGACAGATCTGATCAGCCCCAGCATTTT. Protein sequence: CASSPDRSDQPQHF.

CDR3: CASSPLDPVGTEAFF. CDR3 bases: TGTGCCAGCTCACCACTGGACCCCGTGGGCACTGAAGCTTTCTTT. This chain connects TRBV18 to TRBJ1-1; D is ambiguous. V lost 1 base, J lost 4 bases, and 13 bases lay in between. Germline V CDR1 and CDR2: KGHSH, LQKENI. The CDR3 spans 15 residues.

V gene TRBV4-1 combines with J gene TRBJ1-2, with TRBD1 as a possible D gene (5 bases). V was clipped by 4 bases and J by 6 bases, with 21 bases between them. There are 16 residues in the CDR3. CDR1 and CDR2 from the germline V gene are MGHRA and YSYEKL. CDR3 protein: CASSPNGGREVNGYTF. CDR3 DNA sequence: TGCGCCAGCAGCCCAAACGGGGGGAGGGAAGTAAATGGCTACACCTTC.

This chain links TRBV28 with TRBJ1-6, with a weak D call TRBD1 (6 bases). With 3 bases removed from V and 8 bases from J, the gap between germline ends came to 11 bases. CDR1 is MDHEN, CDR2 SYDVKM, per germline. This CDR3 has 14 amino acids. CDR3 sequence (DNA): TGTGCCAGCAGTTTTCAGGGGACGGATTCACCCCTCCACTTT. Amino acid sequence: CASSFQGTDSPLHF.

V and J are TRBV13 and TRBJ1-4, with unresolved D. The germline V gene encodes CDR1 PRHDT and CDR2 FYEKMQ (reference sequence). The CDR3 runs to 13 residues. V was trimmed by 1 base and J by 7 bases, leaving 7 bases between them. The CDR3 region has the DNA TGTGCCAGCAGCTTAGAAAGTGGTGAAAAACTGTTTTTT. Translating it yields CASSLESGEKLFF.

The CDR3 reads CASSADRRNTGELFF. In nucleotides, the CDR3 is TGTGCCAGCAGCGCTGACAGGCGTAACACCGGGGAGCTGTTTTTT. The chain links TRBV7-2 to TRBJ2-2, with D perhaps TRBD1 (6 bases). V lost 5 bases to trimming and J lost 2 bases, with 12 bases between them. The CDR3 extends over 15 amino acids. CDR1 SGHTA and CDR2 FQGNSA come from the germline V gene.

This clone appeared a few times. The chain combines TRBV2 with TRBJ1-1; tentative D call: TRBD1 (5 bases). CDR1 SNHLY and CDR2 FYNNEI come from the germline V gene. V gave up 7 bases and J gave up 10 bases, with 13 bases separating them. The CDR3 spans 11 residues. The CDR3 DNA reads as TGTGCCAGCATGAGAAGGGGTGTAGCTTTCTTT. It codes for CASMRRGVAFF.

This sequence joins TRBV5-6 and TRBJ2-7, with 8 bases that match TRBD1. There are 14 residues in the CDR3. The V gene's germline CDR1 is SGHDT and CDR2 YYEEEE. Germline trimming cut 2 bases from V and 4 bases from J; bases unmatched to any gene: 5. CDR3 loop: CASSFGQGRYEQYF. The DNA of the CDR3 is TGTGCCAGCAGCTTCGGACAGGGACGTTACGAGCAGTACTTC.

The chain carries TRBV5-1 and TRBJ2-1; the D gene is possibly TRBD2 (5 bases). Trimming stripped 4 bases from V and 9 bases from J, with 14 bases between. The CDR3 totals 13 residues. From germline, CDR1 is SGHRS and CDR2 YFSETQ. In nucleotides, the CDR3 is TGCGCCAGCAGCGATACCCTGGGAGTTGAGCAGTTCTTC. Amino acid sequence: CASSDTLGVEQFF.

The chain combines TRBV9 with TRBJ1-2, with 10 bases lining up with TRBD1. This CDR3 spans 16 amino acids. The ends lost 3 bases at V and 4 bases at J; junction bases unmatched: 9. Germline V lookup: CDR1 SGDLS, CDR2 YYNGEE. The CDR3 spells CASSAGTGAGIYGYTF. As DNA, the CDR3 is TGTGCCAGCAGCGCCGGGACAGGGGCAGGTATCTATGGCTACACCTTC.

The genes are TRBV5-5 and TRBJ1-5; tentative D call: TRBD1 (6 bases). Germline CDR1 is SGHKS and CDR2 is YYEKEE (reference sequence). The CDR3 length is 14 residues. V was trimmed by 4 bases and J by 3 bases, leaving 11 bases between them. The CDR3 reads CASSTRDNNQPQHF. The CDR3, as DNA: TGTGCCAGCAGCACCCGGGACAACAATCAGCCCCAGCATTTT.